This T cell receptor beta chain appears in the sequencing data of a study of cytomegalovirus exposure and HLA in healthy donors. As for the study in general: The use of the same platform for the 95 to 150 validation repertoires and the roughly 670 first-cohort repertoires was reported by a later analysis. General study points: High sensitivity and specificity were reportedly achieved when the classifier diagnosed cytomegalovirus status. According to the study, around 180 TCR beta chains were cytomegalovirus-associated. The study found most TCR sequences rare, yet found some public TCRs in many donors.

CDR3 length equals 14 residues. Per the germline V gene, CDR1 is SGHVS and CDR2 is FQNEAQ. V was cut by 7 bases and J by 0 bases, with 12 bases left in between. Assay: immunoSEQ multiplex PCR; the TCRdb copy retains only in-frame clones and omits some. Of around 130,000 clones in the sample, around nine tenths were seen once. Turning to this clone: The antigen is not known.

The chain carries TRBV7-8 and TRBJ1-1; D might be TRBD1 (6 bases). This clonotype was sampled from a man aged 25 to 40 in good health and CMV-seronegative. The sample taken for sequencing was PBMCs. The chain's CDR3 is CASTDRLMNTEAFF. CDR3 sequence (DNA): TGTGCCAGCACCGACAGGCTTATGAACACTGAAGCTTTCTTT. Using reference TRBV7-8 and TRBJ1-1 for the parts outside the CDR3, the full variable domain is GAGVSQSPRYKVAKRGQDVALRCDPISGHVSLFWYQQALGQGPEFLTYFQNEAQLDKSGLPSDRFFAERPEGSVSTLKIQRTQQEDSAVYLCASTDRLMNTEAFFGQGTRLTVV.